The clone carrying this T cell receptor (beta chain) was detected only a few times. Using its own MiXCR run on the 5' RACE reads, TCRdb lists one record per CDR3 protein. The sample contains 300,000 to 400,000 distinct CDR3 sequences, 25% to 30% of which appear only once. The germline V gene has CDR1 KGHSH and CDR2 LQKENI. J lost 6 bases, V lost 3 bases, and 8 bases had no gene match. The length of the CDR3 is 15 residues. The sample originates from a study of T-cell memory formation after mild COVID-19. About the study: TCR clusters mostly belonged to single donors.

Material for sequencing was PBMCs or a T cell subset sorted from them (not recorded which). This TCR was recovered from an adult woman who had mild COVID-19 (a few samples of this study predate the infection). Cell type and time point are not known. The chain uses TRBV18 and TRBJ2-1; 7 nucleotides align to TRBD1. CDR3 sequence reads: CASSPWDSIGNEQFF. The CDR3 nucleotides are TGTGCCAGCTCACCTTGGGACAGTATCGGCAATGAGCAGTTCTTC. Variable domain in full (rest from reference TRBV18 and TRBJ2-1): NAGVMQNPRHLVRRRGQEARLRCSPMKGHSHVYWYRQLPEEGLKFMVYLQKENIIDESGMPKERFSAEFPKEGPSILRIQQVVRGDSAAYFCASSPWDSIGNEQFFGPGTRLTVL.